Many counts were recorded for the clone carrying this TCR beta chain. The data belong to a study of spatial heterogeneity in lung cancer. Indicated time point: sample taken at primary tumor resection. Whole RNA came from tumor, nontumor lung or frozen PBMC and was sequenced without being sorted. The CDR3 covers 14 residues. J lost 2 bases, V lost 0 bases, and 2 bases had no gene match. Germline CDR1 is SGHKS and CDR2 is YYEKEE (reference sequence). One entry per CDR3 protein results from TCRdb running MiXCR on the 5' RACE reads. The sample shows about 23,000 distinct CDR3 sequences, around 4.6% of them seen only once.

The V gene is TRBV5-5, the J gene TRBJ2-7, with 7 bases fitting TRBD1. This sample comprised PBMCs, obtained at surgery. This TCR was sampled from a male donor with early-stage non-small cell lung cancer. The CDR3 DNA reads TGTGCCAGCAGCTTGGGGACAGGCCCCTACGAGCAGTACTTC. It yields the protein CASSLGTGPYEQYF.